This TCR beta chain is from a study of identical twins. In this sample, this clonotype turned up a few times. Template switching added a universal primer site, and cDNA bore unique molecular identifiers. TCRdb re-derived calls from the 5' RACE reads in MiXCR, one entry per CDR3 protein. The sample holds approximately 500,000 distinct CDR3 sequences, approximately 16% seen once. Trimming cost V 3 bases and J 7 bases, with 10 bases left between them. Germline loops: CDR1 ENHRY, CDR2 SYGVKD. The CDR3 is 13 amino acids. The same sample was also used in a study of yellow fever vaccine responses in identical twins.

The sequencing input was CD4+ T cells sorted from blood. The sequence derives from a woman between 18 and 29 years old in good health. This chain joins TRBV10-3 and TRBJ2-1; D may be TRBD1 (5 bases). CDR3 coding DNA: TGTGCCATCAGTGATAGGGGAAGGAATGAGCAGTTCTTC. This sequence encodes CAISDRGRNEQFF.